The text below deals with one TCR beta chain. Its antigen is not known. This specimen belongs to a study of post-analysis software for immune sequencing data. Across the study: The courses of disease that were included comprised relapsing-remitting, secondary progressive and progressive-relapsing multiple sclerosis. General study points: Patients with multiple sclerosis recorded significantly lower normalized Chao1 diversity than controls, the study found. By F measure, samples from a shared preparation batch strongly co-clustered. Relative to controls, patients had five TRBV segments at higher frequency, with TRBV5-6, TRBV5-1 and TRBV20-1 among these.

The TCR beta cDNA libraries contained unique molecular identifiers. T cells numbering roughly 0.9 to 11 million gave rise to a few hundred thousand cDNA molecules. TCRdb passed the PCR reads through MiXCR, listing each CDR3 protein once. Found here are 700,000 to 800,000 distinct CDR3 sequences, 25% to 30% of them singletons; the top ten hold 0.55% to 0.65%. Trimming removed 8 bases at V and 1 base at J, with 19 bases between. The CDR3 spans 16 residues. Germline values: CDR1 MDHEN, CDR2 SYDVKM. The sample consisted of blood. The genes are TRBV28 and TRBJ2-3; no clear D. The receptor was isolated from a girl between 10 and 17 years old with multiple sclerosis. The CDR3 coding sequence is TGTGCCAGCCCCCCCCGCCGCGGCGATCGCACAGATACGCAGTATTTT. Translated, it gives CASPPRRGDRTDTQYF.